This T cell receptor (beta chain) was sequenced for a study of T cells in localized non-small cell lung cancer. The method was immunoSEQ multiplex PCR; TCRdb's version includes in-frame clones alone and lacks a portion of them. In the table there are around 20,000 clones, approximately 90% of which are singletons. Between the trimmed V and J ends, which lost 5 bases and 1 base, there was a span of 18 bases. CDR1 is SGHTS, CDR2 YDEGEE, per germline. The CDR3 extends over 16 amino acids. The source was peripheral blood, collected before any cancer treatment. This rearrangement joins TRBV5-8 to TRBJ1-1; tentative D call: TRBD1 (5 bases). This receptor was taken from a man aged 35 to 69 with stage I lung adenocarcinoma. The CDR3 nucleotides read TGTGCCAGCAGGGGGCCCCTTACAGAACCGAACACTGAAGCTTTCTTT. It codes for CASRGPLTEPNTEAFF.